This T cell receptor (beta chain) was identified during a study of cytomegalovirus exposure and HLA in healthy donors. Study details: Clustering assigned 70% to 90% of the roughly 400 genotyped donors to the Caucasian-associated ancestry cluster.

Turning to this clone: The antigen is not known.

CDR3 length: 14 residues. The V gene's germline CDR1 is LGHNT and CDR2 FRNRAP. Unmatched junction bases numbered 5, after V lost 6 bases and J lost 2 bases. Primers for the PCR totalled 60 Vbeta and 13 Jbeta. Some clones are missing from TCRdb's copy, which holds only in-frame ones; the method was immunoSEQ multiplex PCR. The data show under 150,000 clones, and the top ten clones hold about 2.5%. General study points: In most subjects, TCR beta sequences reportedly gave accurate predictions of HLA-A and HLA-B alleles.

Sequencing was performed on PBMCs. This clonotype was sampled from a man in his forties in good health and CMV-seronegative. The chain combines TRBV12-5 with TRBJ2-3, with 7 bases that match TRBD1. The CDR3 loop is CASGIGTDTDTQYF. The CDR3 nucleotides read TGTGCTAGTGGCATCGGGACAGACACAGATACGCAGTATTTT. Drawing the rest from reference TRBV12-5 and TRBJ2-3, the complete variable domain is DARVTQTPRHKVTEMGQEVTMRCQPILGHNTVFWYRQTMMQGLELLAYFRNRAPLDDSGMPKDRFSAEMPDATLATLKIQPSEPRDSAVYFCASGIGTDTDTQYFGPGTRLTVL.